This T cell receptor beta chain was obtained from a study of shared clonotypes between healthy human individuals. Per the study methods: ImmunoSEQ yielded junction-only sequences lacking quality scores, so filtering differed. The method was immunoSEQ multiplex PCR; TCRdb's version includes in-frame clones alone and lacks a portion of them. The D gene and trimming were derived from the DNA, and the V and J assignments and clone size from that table. Among more than 1.2 million clones listed, 98% were seen once. The V gene's germline CDR1 is SGHAT and CDR2 FQNNGV. The CDR3 length is 19 residues. Losses at the gene ends were 1 base for V and 5 bases for J; bases not matched to a gene: 19. The count of this clone is one. Its specificity is not known. Study observations and caveats: Clonotype sharing across a few donors was observed for around 5% of naive CD4 clonotypes.

What was sequenced was naive CD4+ T cells sorted from blood. Subset in this sample: CD45RA+ positively selected. The receptor was isolated from a man aged 25-45 years in good health. The rearrangement uses TRBV11-2 and TRBJ2-7; 8 nucleotides agree with TRBD2. As DNA, the CDR3 is TGTGCCAGCAGCTTAGCTATCCGGGGGGGCACCTACAGGGAAAACGAGCAGTACTTC. It is translated as CASSLAIRGGTYRENEQYF. Full variable domain (rest looked up from reference TRBV11-2 and TRBJ2-7): EAGVAQSPRYKIIEKRQSVAFWCNPISGHATLYWYQQILGQGPKLLIQFQNNGVVDDSQLPKDRFSAERLKGVDSTLKIQPAKLEDSAVYLCASSLAIRGGTYRENEQYFGPGTRLTVT.